Given below is one T cell receptor beta chain in context. Its recognized antigen is unknown. No much larger clone is present one base from it, and per-base qualities are unavailable. V is clipped by 0 bases and J by 4 bases, and the sequence between their germline boundaries is 18 bases long. The CDR3 starts with the cysteine, ends with the phenylalanine, and has 17 residues. Solely the CDR3 DNA is kept, with 51 bases framed from the first base. From the germline V gene (reference sequence), CDR1 is LNHNV and CDR2 is YYDKDF. This sample is part of a study of blood T cell repertoires in COVID-19 (TCRdb year 2020). With respect to the entire study: Samples from collaborators originated in the United States, Italy and Spain and spanned both the acute and convalescent phases of COVID-19. The samples were drawn from the first 160 participants of the ongoing ImmuneRACE study and from over a thousand subjects provided by 6 global collaborators. Subjects who had been exposed to COVID-19, were actively infected with it, or had recovered from it provided the deeply sampled blood TCRbeta repertoires that made up the dataset. Where available, HLA class I and class II types were taken from metadata supplied by the sample provider and were not determined by assay-based typing. The sample metadata nearly always contained a de-identified subject ID, COVID-19 status, age in years and sex. The repertoires were released in a freely available public database intended as a resource for research on the immune response to SARS-CoV-2. The prospective study material was composed of cDNA or gDNA derived from T cells, B-cell-depleted T cells, or PBMCs. What the work shows at the level of the full study, not this receptor alone: The amount of clinical and demographic metadata varied by source and participant and was provided uncurated.

TCRbeta CDR3 regions were amplified from genomic DNA by means of the immunoSEQ Assay, a bias-controlled multiplex PCR. In the source study's methods: Within the assay, amplification of reference gene primers was used to estimate how many nucleated cells each sample contained. Sequence reads were collapsed and filtered to measure the absolute abundance of every unique TCRbeta CDR3 rearrangement. For each sample, productive Simpson clonality was calculated as the square root of Simpson's diversity index over productive rearrangements. Not all clones reach the TCRdb copy of this immuneACCESS table, which keeps in-frame sequences only. Checked studies attribute under half of the gap to unresolved V genes and leave the rest unexplained. From that table come the V and J calls and clone size; the DNA was used to work out D and trimming. This sample gives approximately 220,000 clones in total; about 87% of them show up just once. The ten largest clonotypes hold around 3.1% of the sample.

Each collaborating institution followed its own protocols to collect whole blood in K2EDTA tubes. Collaborator samples were shipped for TCRbeta analysis as frozen whole blood, isolated PBMCs, or DNA extracted from either sample type. The sequence was obtained from a man aged 55 to 70 with acute or convalescent COVID-19. In this chain, TRBV15 is recombined with TRBJ1-2; TRBD1 is perhaps the D gene, given 5 matching bases. The specimen was peripheral blood. The CDR3 protein: CATSRDSFLGHSYGYTF. The DNA is TGTGCCACCAGCAGAGATAGTTTCTTAGGACACAGCTATGGCTACACCTTC. The CDR3, completed at both ends by the reference TRBV15 and TRBJ1-2 genes, gives the full variable domain DAMVIQNPRYQVTQFGKPVTLSCSQTLNHNVMYWYQQKSSQAPKLLFHYYDKDFNNEADTPDNFQSRRPNTSFCFLDIRSPGLGDTAMYLCATSRDSFLGHSYGYTFGSGTRLTVV.